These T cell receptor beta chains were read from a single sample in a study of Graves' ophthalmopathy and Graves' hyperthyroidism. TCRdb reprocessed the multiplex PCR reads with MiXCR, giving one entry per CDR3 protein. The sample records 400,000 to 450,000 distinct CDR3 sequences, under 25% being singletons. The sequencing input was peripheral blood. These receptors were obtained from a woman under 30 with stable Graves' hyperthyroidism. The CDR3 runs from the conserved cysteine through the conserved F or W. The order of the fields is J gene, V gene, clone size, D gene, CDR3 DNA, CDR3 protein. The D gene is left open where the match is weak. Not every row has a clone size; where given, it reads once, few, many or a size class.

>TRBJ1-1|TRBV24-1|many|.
TGTGCCACCAGTGTGGAGGGGAGAGGGAACACTGAAGCTTTCTTT
CATSVEGRGNTEAFF
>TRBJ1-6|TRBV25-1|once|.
TGTGCCAGCAGTGATAATTTCGGGGCTGGCTATAATTCACCCCTCCACTTT
CASSDNFGAGYNSPLHF
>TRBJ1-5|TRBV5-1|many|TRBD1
TGCGCCAGCAGCCCAGGGGGCACCCGGTGGCATTTT
CASSPGGTRWHF
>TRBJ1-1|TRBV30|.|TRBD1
TGTGCCTGGGCAGGGGGGGAGCAGGACACTGAAGCTTTCTTT
CAWAGGEQDTEAFF
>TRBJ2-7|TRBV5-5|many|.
TGTGCCAGCAGCTTTGAGGGATTAGCCTACGAGCAGTACTTC
CASSFEGLAYEQYF
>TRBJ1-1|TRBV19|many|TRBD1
TGTGCCAGCCGAGGGGGGGCCGCCCAACAGGGGAGTGTAGCTTTCTTT
CASRGGAAQQGSVAFF
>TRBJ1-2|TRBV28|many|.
TGTGCCAGCAGTTTGGATAGGGGTAACTATGGCTACACCTTC
CASSLDRGNYGYTF
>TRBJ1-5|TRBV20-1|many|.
TGCAGTGCTAGCTCGGTGCAGAATCAGCCCCAGCATTTT
CSASSVQNQPQHF
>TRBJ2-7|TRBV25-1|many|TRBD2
TGTGCCAGCGCCGGGGGGGGCTTC
CASAGGGF
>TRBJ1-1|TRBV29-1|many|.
TGCAGCGTGGGGTTGGCAGTCGACACTGAAGCTTTCTTT
CSVGLAVDTEAFF
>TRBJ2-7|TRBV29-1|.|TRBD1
TGCAGCGCCGACCGGGACAGGGGAGGCGAGCAGTACTTC
CSADRDRGGEQYF
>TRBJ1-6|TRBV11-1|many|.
TGTGCCAGCAGCCTGCGGAATTCACCCCTCCACTTT
CASSLRNSPLHF
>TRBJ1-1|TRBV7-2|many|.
TGTGCCAGCAAAGGAGCGAACACTGGAGCTTTCTTT
CASKGANTGAFF
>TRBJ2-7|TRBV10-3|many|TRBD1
TGTGCCATCAGTGAGTCTGACAGGGGGTCGTACGAGCAGTACTTC
CAISESDRGSYEQYF
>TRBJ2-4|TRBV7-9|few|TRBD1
TGTGCCAGCAGCTCCCCAACCGGAACAGGGGTCAAAAACATTCAGTACTTC
CASSSPTGTGVKNIQYF
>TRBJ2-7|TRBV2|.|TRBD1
TGTGCCAGCCGCTACCTACAAGAAGCAGGGGGCAGCTCCTACGAGCAGTACTTC
CASRYLQEAGGSSYEQYF
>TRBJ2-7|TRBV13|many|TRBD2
TGTGCCAGCAGCTTAGCGCTAGCGGGAGGGCCCACCTACGAGCAGTACTTC
CASSLALAGGPTYEQYF
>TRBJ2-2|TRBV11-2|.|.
TGTGCCAGCAGCTTGGGCAGGGCGAACACCGGGGAGCTGTTTTTT
CASSLGRANTGELFF
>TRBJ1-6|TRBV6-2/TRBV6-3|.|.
TGTGTCAGCAGTTTTTTCGGGAATTCACCCCTCCACTTT
CVSSFFGNSPLHF
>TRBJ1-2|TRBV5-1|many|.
TGCGCCAGCAGCAGGTATGGCTACACCTTC
CASSRYGYTF
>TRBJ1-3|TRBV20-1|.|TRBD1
TGCAGTGCTAGAGCCCCAACAGGGGGCTCTACCCGCTCTGGAAACACCATATATTTT
CSARAPTGGSTRSGNTIYF
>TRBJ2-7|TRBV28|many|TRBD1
TGTGCCAGCAGTCCGAGGACAGGGGGCCTGTCCGAGCAGTACTTC
CASSPRTGGLSEQYF
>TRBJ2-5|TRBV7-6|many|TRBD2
TGTGCCAGCAGCCCGGGAGGGCCCTGGGAGACCCAGTACTTC
CASSPGGPWETQYF
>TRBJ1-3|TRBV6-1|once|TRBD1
TGTGCCAGCAGGATGGACAGGTCAGCAGGAAACACCATATATTTT
CASRMDRSAGNTIYF
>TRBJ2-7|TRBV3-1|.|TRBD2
TGTGCCAGCAGCCAGGGGACTAGCGGGAGCGACGAGCAGTACTTC
CASSQGTSGSDEQYF
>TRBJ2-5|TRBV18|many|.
TGTGCCAGCTCACCCAGCACCCCAGGGACGGGAGAGACCCAGTACTTC
CASSPSTPGTGETQYF
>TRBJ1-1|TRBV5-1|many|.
TGCGCCAGCAGCGCCCTACAGGCGAGGGGCACTGAAGCTTTCTTT
CASSALQARGTEAFF
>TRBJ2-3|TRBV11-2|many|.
TGTGCCAGCAGCGTAGATCCTGCTCGGGATACGCAGTATTTT
CASSVDPARDTQYF
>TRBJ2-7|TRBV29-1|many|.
TGCAGCGTTTTCCAAAACCCTTGGACCTTTTACGAGCAGTACTTC
CSVFQNPWTFYEQYF
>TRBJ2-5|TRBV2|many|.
TGTGCCAGCAACATGCGTAGCGGCCAAGAGACCCAGTACTTC
CASNMRSGQETQYF
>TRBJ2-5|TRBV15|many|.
TGTGCCACCAGCAGAGATCCCCTATTCCAAGAGACCCAGTACTTC
CATSRDPLFQETQYF
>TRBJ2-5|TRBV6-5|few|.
TGTGCCAGCAGTTATAGGGGCAAAGAGGCCCAGTACTTC
CASSYRGKEAQYF
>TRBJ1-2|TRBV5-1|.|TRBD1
TGCGCCAGCAGCTTGCGGTTACAGGGGGAAGGCTACACCTTC
CASSLRLQGEGYTF
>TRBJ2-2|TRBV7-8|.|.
TGTGCCAGCAGCCGCGGAGAAAGCGCGAAGTCCGGGGAGCTGTTTTTT
CASSRGESAKSGELFF
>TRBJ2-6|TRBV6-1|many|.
TGTGCCAGCAGTGTACCCGTCTCTGGGGCCAACGTCCTGACTTTC
CASSVPVSGANVLTF
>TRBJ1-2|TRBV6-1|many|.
TGTGCCAGCAGACGGACGTTAATCTATGGCTACACCTTC
CASRRTLIYGYTF
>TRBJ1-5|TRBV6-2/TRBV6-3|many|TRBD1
TGTGCCAGCAGTCGCATCTGGACAGGGCTATATAGCAATCAGCCCCAGCATTTT
CASSRIWTGLYSNQPQHF
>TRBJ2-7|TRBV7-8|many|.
TGTGCCAGCAGCATCCGACCCTCTCAGGGGATCCACGAGCAGTACTTC
CASSIRPSQGIHEQYF
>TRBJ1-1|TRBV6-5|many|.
TGTGCCAGCGAGCAGGGGACTGAAGCTTTCTTT
CASEQGTEAFF
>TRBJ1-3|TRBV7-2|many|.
TGTGCCAGCAGCTTAGCGGGCAGCACCTCTGGAAACACCATATATTTT
CASSLAGSTSGNTIYF
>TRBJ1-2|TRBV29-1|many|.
TGCAGCGTTGCAGTGGATGGCTACACCTTC
CSVAVDGYTF
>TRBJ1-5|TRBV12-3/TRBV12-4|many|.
TGTGCCAGCAGTTTTAATGGGAATAGCAATCAGCCCCAGCATTTT
CASSFNGNSNQPQHF
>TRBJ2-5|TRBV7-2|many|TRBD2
TGTGCCAGCAGCTTAGGGACTAGCGACAAACAAGAGACCCAGTACTTC
CASSLGTSDKQETQYF
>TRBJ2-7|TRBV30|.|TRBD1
TGTGCCTGGAGTGTACCCGGACAGGGGGCTTCCTACGAGCAGTACTTC
CAWSVPGQGASYEQYF
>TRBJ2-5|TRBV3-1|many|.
TGTGCCAGCAGCCCCGGACTTGGCGAAGAGACCCAGTACTTC
CASSPGLGEETQYF
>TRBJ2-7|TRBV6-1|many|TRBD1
TGTGCCAGCAGTGATGGACAGGGGGTTGTATCCTACGAGCAGTACTTC
CASSDGQGVVSYEQYF
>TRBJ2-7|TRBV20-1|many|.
TGCAGTGCTAGAGGTAGTTATTACGAGCAGTACTTC
CSARGSYYEQYF
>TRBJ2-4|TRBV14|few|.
TGTGCCAGCAGCCAAGATTGGCACAGACAGTACTTC
CASSQDWHRQYF
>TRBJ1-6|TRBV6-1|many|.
TGTGCCAGCAGTGAAGCTAGGGATTCACCCCTCCACTTT
CASSEARDSPLHF
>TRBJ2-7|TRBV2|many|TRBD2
TGTGCCAGCAGCGGACTAGCGGGAGGGTACGAGCAGTACTTC
CASSGLAGGYEQYF
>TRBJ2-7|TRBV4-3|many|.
TGCGCCAGCAGCCAAGATAGACTACCTTGGAACGAGCAGTACTTC
CASSQDRLPWNEQYF
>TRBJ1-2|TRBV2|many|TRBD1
TGTGCCAGGGAAGCCCAGGGGGCTCGCGGCTACACCTTC
CAREAQGARGYTF
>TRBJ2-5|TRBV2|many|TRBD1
TGTGCCAGCAACAGGGGGGCGGGGAAAGAGACCCAGTACTTC
CASNRGAGKETQYF
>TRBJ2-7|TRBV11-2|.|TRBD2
TGTGCCAGCACCAGAGAACCGGGACTAGCGGGAGGGGCGGGGGAGCAGTACTTC
CASTREPGLAGGAGEQYF
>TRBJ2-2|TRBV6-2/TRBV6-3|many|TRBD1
TGTGCCAGCAGTTACTTGGGACAGGGTTACACCGGGGAGCTGTTTTTT
CASSYLGQGYTGELFF